This TCR beta chain emerged from a study of OX40 agonist ivuxolimab in advanced cancers. The germline gives CDR1 SNHLY, CDR2 FYNNEI. The CDR3 consists of 16 residues. The V and J ends lost 6 bases and 7 bases, in that order; junction bases with no gene match: 14. Clones were sequenced by immunoSEQ multiplex PCR, and TCRdb holds only the in-frame ones, with some missing. The table includes about 73,000 clones, about 87% detected once. The chain joins TRBV2 to TRBJ2-2; the match to TRBD2 covers 7 bases. This clonotype was obtained from an adult with an advanced solid tumor such as melanoma, head and neck, liver or kidney cancer. The sequences come from CD4+ or CD8+ T cells sorted from blood, collected in a trial of the OX40 agonist ivuxolimab. CDR3 residues: CASREASGLLVGELFF. CDR3 DNA sequence: TGTGCCAGCAGGGAGGCCTCGGGACTATTGGTCGGGGAGCTGTTTTTT.